This T cell receptor beta chain was profiled in a study of T-cell memory formation after mild COVID-19 (dated by TCRdb to the early 2020s). Regarding the study in general: Most TCR sequence clusters were specific to one of the two donors. Longitudinal TCRalpha and TCRbeta repertoire sequencing tracked T-cell clones expanding and contracting after mild COVID-19 in two donors. The cohort was made up of two young adult volunteers, one female and one male, who were previously healthy. Overall study results and their limits: The detection of some responding clones in pre-infection memory suggests that pre-existing cross-reactive memory T cells joined the SARS-CoV-2 response. The second-wave clones that peaked on day 37 were not confirmed to be SARS-CoV-2 specific. Balanced CD4/CD8 phenotypes were observed for clones contracting from day 15 to 85, whereas a bias towards CD4+ was observed for a second wave of clones expanding from day 15 to 37. Contracting CD4+ clones turned up mainly in the CM and EM memory subsets, whereas EMRA was where CD8+ clones were enriched. The study covered only a couple of mild cases, and larger cohorts including severe cases with pre-infection samples were considered necessary.

Of note for this clonotype: Its antigen target is currently unknown. The record has no base qualities; no much larger clone is one base away.

PBMCs were isolated by Ficoll-Paque density gradient centrifugation. From its cysteine to its phenylalanine, the CDR3 spans 15 amino acids. CDR3 DNA is the only sequence kept; it has 45 bases, read in frame from the first base. The germline V gene encodes CDR1 MNHEY and CDR2 SVGAGI. V is clipped by 6 bases and J by 2 bases, and the sequence between their germline boundaries is 13 bases long. These reads were obtained on an Illumina NovaSeq 6000. Using 5'RACE with constant-segment primers, TCRalpha and TCRbeta cDNA libraries were constructed, with sample barcodes and unique molecular identifiers added in the process. Trizol reagent was used to extract RNA from every sample. Libraries were amplified in two PCR steps, with a second sample barcode and Illumina TruSeq adapters added in the second step. Libraries were sequenced on an Illumina NovaSeq with 2 x 150 bp paired-end reads. Turning to the authors' computational methods: Demultiplexing of reads and collapsing into UMI-guided consensus sequences were performed with migec v1.2.7. Using mixcr v2.1.11, UMI consensuses were aligned to TRA and TRB V and J templates and then assembled into clonotypes. A clonotype was counted as expanded or contracted only if both edgeR and NoisET called the change significant, with noise models trained on biological replicates. For edgeR calls, the cutoffs were a false discovery rate-adjusted p below 0.01 and a log2 fold-change threshold of 1. PCA with hierarchical clustering of max-normalized trajectories of the 1000 most abundant clonotypes was used as exploratory dynamics analysis. Each responding clone was given a CD4 or CD8 phenotype based on the CD4+ and CD8+ repertoires, which had been sequenced separately. TCRdb took the public reads, trimmed them with fastp at Q25, ran MiXCR for clone calling and kept in-frame beta chains. Rows are combined by CDR3 protein, so each entry shows the most common genes and DNA. These V and J calls rely on TCRdb rather than the paper's analysis. The sample yields 100,000 to 150,000 distinct CDR3 sequences; about 5.9% were counted once. 2.2% of the sample comes from the top ten.

The sequence is built from TRBV6-5 and TRBJ2-2; perhaps TRBD1 is the D gene, with 8 bases matching. Sequencing input: PBMCs or a T cell subset sorted from them (not recorded which). The clonotype comes from an adult woman who had mild COVID-19 (a few samples of this study predate the infection). The sample titles of this study are shuffled in the database, so cell type and time point are left out; the donor was told from shared clones. The base sequence is TGTGCCAGCAGGGGGGGGACAGGCAACACCGGGGAGCTGTTTTTT. The resulting protein is CASRGGTGNTGELFF.